What follows are 28 T cell receptor beta chains derived from one specimen sequenced in a study of blood T cell repertoires in COVID-19. Profiled with immunoSEQ multiplex PCR; TCRdb holds only in-frame clones, not every one. The top ten hold about a tenth of the sample, which has 190,000 or so clones, around 90% seen once. Sequencing was carried out using PBMCs or T cells enriched from blood (not recorded which). All receptors derive from a man aged 18 to 29 with acute COVID-19.

The gene calls are TRBV13 and TRBJ2-1, with 9 bases aligning to TRBD1. This CDR3 comprises 15 residues. J lost 6 bases, V lost 4 bases, and 7 bases had no gene match. Per germline, CDR1 PRHDT and CDR2 FYEKMQ (reference sequence). DNA for the CDR3: TGTGCCAGCAGCTCTAAGACAGGGGGTGGCAATGAGCAGTTCTTC. Its translation: CASSSKTGGGNEQFF.

This chain links TRBV4-2 with TRBJ2-5; 9 bases agree with TRBD1. The V gene's germline CDR1 is LGHNA and CDR2 YNFKEQ. J was trimmed by 4 bases and V by 0 bases; bases with no gene match: 6. The length of the CDR3 is 16 residues. As DNA, the CDR3 is TGTGCCAGCAGCCAAGACCCGACAGGGGGGCCAGAGACCCAGTACTTC. It specifies CASSQDPTGGPETQYF.

The chain combines TRBV29-1 with TRBJ2-1, with 11 bases matching TRBD2. The CDR3 spans 16 residues. Looked up from germline, CDR1 is SQVTM and CDR2 is ANQGSEA. Trimming took 3 bases from V and 7 from J; bases not matched to a gene: 11. This chain's CDR3 is CSVEYLTSGMRNEQFF. CDR3 coding DNA: TGCAGCGTTGAGTATCTGACTAGCGGGATGAGGAATGAGCAGTTCTTC.

This sequence joins TRBV4-2 and TRBJ2-5; 7 nucleotides agree with TRBD2. The CDR3 extends over 15 amino acids. Germline-derived CDR1 and CDR2 are LGHNA and YNFKEQ. Germline trimming cut 0 bases from V and 5 bases from J; bases unmatched to any gene: 6. CDR3 in amino acids: CASSQDPGGTETQYF. Written as DNA, the CDR3 is TGTGCCAGCAGCCAAGATCCGGGAGGCACCGAGACCCAGTACTTC.

This sequence joins TRBV7-2 and TRBJ2-7, with a possible D match to TRBD2 (5 bases). CDR3 length: 12 residues. V was clipped by 3 bases and J by 5 bases, with 8 bases between them. Looked up from germline, CDR1 is SGHTA and CDR2 is FQGNSA. CDR3 region: CASSFTGNEQYF. The CDR3, as DNA: TGTGCCAGCAGCTTTACCGGGAACGAGCAGTACTTC.

This sequence joins TRBV21-1 and TRBJ2-1; the DNA was not used to check the table's D call, TRBD2. TRBV21-1 is described as a pseudogene. The CDR3 has 17 residues. The CDR3 spells CASSKSPGTSGYNEQFF. CDR3 nucleotide sequence: TGTGCCAGCAGCAAATCTCCCGGGACTAGCGGCTACAATGAGCAGTTCTTC.

The chain joins TRBV27 to TRBJ1-1, with D maybe TRBD1 (6 bases). The CDR3 runs 14 residues. CDR1 and CDR2 from the germline V gene are MNHEY and SMNVEV (reference sequence). V dropped 4 bases and J dropped 1 base, with 10 bases sitting between them. The CDR3 is CASSSIQGNTEAFF. The CDR3 DNA reads as TGTGCCAGCAGTTCGATACAGGGGAACACTGAAGCTTTCTTT.

V gene TRBV7-9 combines with J gene TRBJ2-5; 10 bases map to TRBD1. This CDR3 has 16 amino acids. The ends lost 5 bases at V and 1 base at J; junction bases unmatched: 7. Germline values: CDR1 SEHNR, CDR2 FQNEAQ (reference sequence). The chain's CDR3 is CASSATGGFSQETQYF. The CDR3 nucleotides read TGTGCCAGCAGCGCGACAGGGGGCTTTTCCCAAGAGACCCAGTACTTC.

The chain employs TRBV28 and TRBJ1-1; D remains unclear. The CDR3 loop spans 14 amino acids. Trimming cost V 7 bases and J 1 base, with 13 bases left between them. The V gene's germline CDR1 is MDHEN and CDR2 SYDVKM. As DNA, the CDR3 is TGTGCCAGCACCCCAATCGGGGAGAACACTGAAGCTTTCTTT. This translates into CASTPIGENTEAFF.

V gene TRBV15 combines with J gene TRBJ2-5; D may be TRBD1 (9 bases). V lost 0 bases and J 1 base, leaving 21 bases between the germline ends. The CDR3 covers 19 residues. Germline CDR1 LNHNV, CDR2 YYDKDF (reference sequence). Here the CDR3 reads CATSRDRQGGSGGQETQYF. The DNA for the CDR3 is TGTGCCACCAGCAGAGACCGACAGGGGGGCAGCGGGGGCCAAGAGACCCAGTACTTC.

The count of this clone is one. This chain links TRBV6-5 with TRBJ1-5, with 8 positions matching TRBD1. The CDR3 totals 15 residues. V shed 6 bases and J 7 bases; nucleotides not matched to a gene: 11. The germline CDR1 and CDR2 sequences are MNHEY and SVGAGI. CDR3 DNA sequence: TGTGCCAGCAGACTTACCCAGGGGGCGGGACAGCCCCAGCATTTT. It encodes CASRLTQGAGQPQHF.

The rearrangement joins TRBV19 to TRBJ1-5, with no clear D. Trimming took off 1 base at V and 2 bases at J, with 12 bases between the two ends. Looked up from germline, CDR1 is LNHDA and CDR2 is SQIVND (reference sequence). This CDR3 contains 16 residues. This chain's CDR3 is CASSIAYPAGNQPQHF. In DNA form, the CDR3 reads TGTGCCAGTAGTATAGCCTACCCCGCGGGCAATCAGCCCCAGCATTTT. The full variable domain, with the rest looked up from reference TRBV19 and TRBJ1-5, is DGGITQSPKYLFRKEGQNVTLSCEQNLNHDAMYWYRQDPGQGLRLIYYSQIVNDFQKGDIAEGYSVSREKKESFPLTVTSAQKNPTAFYLCASSIAYPAGNQPQHFGDGTRLSIL.

This clone showed up just a few times. The V call is TRBV7-9, the J call TRBJ2-1; D is perhaps TRBD2 (5 bases). The CDR3 sequence is 17 residues long. Trimming cost V 2 bases and J 5 bases, with 19 bases left between them. CDR1 and CDR2 (germline): SEHNR, FQNEAQ (reference sequence). CDR3 amino acids: CASSLPDQRFPNNEQFF. The CDR3 DNA sequence: TGTGCCAGCAGCTTACCGGACCAGCGGTTTCCTAACAATGAGCAGTTCTTC.

The V and J genes are TRBV19 and TRBJ2-2; D is ambiguous. The V gene lost 3 bases and the J gene lost 6 bases, with 17 bases spanning the gap. This CDR3 spans 16 amino acids. CDR1 LNHDA and CDR2 SQIVND come from the germline V gene (reference sequence). Written as DNA, the CDR3 is TGTGCCAGTAGTATCGGTGTTGAGTATGTCTCCGGGGAGCTGTTTTTT. Translation: CASSIGVEYVSGELFF. Full variable domain (missing parts from reference TRBV19 and TRBJ2-2): DGGITQSPKYLFRKEGQNVTLSCEQNLNHDAMYWYRQDPGQGLRLIYYSQIVNDFQKGDIAEGYSVSREKKESFPLTVTSAQKNPTAFYLCASSIGVEYVSGELFFGEGSRLTVL.

This clone was recorded a few times. The chain joins TRBV10-3 to TRBJ2-2; TRBD2 agrees at 8 bases. This CDR3 contains 16 residues. The germline gives CDR1 ENHRY, CDR2 SYGVKD. V lost 3 bases, J lost 4 bases, and 7 bases stayed unmatched. The CDR3 DNA follows: TGTGCCATCAGTGATTTAGGACTAGCTAGCACCGGGGAGCTGTTTTTT. The encoded protein is CAISDLGLASTGELFF.

J is TRBJ2-5 and V is TRBV28; D unclear. V was trimmed by 6 bases and J by 1 base, leaving 9 bases between them. The germline V gene has CDR1 MDHEN and CDR2 SYDVKM. The CDR3 loop spans 13 amino acids. The CDR3 here is CASSRHLQETQYF. CDR3 in DNA: TGTGCCAGCAGCAGACACCTCCAAGAGACCCAGTACTTC.

As regards this clone: One end of the junction varies from germline; a read error may be responsible. This chain joins TRBV28 and TRBJ2-7; 8 nucleotides align to TRBD1. The CDR3 spans 13 residues. Germline loops: CDR1 MDHEN, CDR2 SYDVKM. Written as DNA, the CDR3 is TGTGCCACCAGCTTGGACAGGGTTAACATCGGTTGGTTC. It encodes CATSLDRVNIGWF.

The rearrangement uses TRBV19 and TRBJ1-2; 7 bases fit TRBD1. J gave up 0 bases and V 5 bases, and 6 bases lay outside the gene matches. The germline V gene encodes CDR1 LNHDA and CDR2 SQIVND (reference sequence). This CDR3 has 15 residues. CDR3 region: CASSVRDSSNYGYTF. The CDR3 DNA is TGTGCCAGTAGTGTCCGGGACAGCTCTAACTATGGCTACACCTTC.

This sequence joins TRBV30 and TRBJ1-3; the match to TRBD1 covers 7 bases. Germline values: CDR1 GTSNPN, CDR2 SVGIG (reference sequence). This CDR3 is 14 amino acids long. V dropped 4 bases and J dropped 0; count of bases not matched to a gene: 3. The CDR3 loop reads CAWTQGLSGNTIYF. In DNA, the CDR3 is TGTGCCTGGACACAGGGGCTCTCTGGAAACACCATATATTTT.

The V gene is TRBV7-9, the J gene TRBJ2-1; 9 nucleotides align to TRBD2. CDR3 length: 15 residues. With 4 bases clipped from V and 2 bases from J, the junction kept 3 bases outside the gene matches. The V gene's germline CDR1 is SEHNR and CDR2 FQNEAQ (reference sequence). CDR3 residues: CASSYTSGPYNEQFF. DNA for the CDR3: TGTGCCAGCAGCTATACTAGCGGGCCCTACAATGAGCAGTTCTTC. Supplemented by reference TRBV7-9 and TRBJ2-1, the full variable domain reads DTGVSQNPRHKITKRGQNVTFRCDPISEHNRLYWYRQTLGQGPEFLTYFQNEAQLEKSRLLSDRFSAERPKGSFSTLEIQRTEQGDSAMYLCASSYTSGPYNEQFFGPGTRLTVL.

The V gene is TRBV7-9, the J gene TRBJ2-1, with TRBD2 matching 13 bases. Germline CDR1 and CDR2: SEHNR and FQNEAQ (reference sequence). This CDR3 comprises 18 residues. The junction had 14 bases not matched to a gene; V was cut back by 5 bases and J by 7 bases. CDR3 sequence reads: CASSPRNKGLAGANEQFF. The CDR3 DNA is TGTGCCAGCAGCCCTCGTAATAAAGGACTAGCGGGAGCGAATGAGCAGTTCTTC.

The rearrangement uses TRBV4-3 and TRBJ2-2; 7 nucleotides line up with TRBD2. The germline V gene encodes CDR1 LGHNA and CDR2 YSLEER. V was clipped by 0 bases and J by 6 bases; unmatched bases: 13. CDR3 length: 18 residues. The CDR3 nucleotides read TGCGCCAGCAGCCAAGATCTCCTCTCGGGGGGAGAGGCCGGGGAGCTGTTTTTT. It codes for CASSQDLLSGGEAGELFF.

CDR3 in DNA: TGCAGCGTTGAAGCACAGGGTGGTACTGAAGCTTTCTTT. Translation gives CSVEAQGGTEAFF. The chain has TRBV29-1 and TRBJ1-1; D may be TRBD1 (6 bases). CDR3 length: 13 residues. Between the trimmed V and J ends, which lost 1 base and 5 bases, there was a span of 11 bases. Germline V gene data show CDR1 as SQVTM and CDR2 as ANQGSEA.

CDR3 bases: TGTGCCAGCACCCCGGGACAGGGTAACAACGAGCAGTACTTC. Translating it yields CASTPGQGNNEQYF. The chain couples TRBV25-1 to TRBJ2-7; TRBD1 matches at 9 bases. The CDR3 is 14 residues long. From germline, CDR1 is MGHDK and CDR2 SYGVNS. With V trimmed by 7 bases and J by 5 bases, 9 bases remained unmatched.

V usage is TRBV9 and J usage is TRBJ1-4; D is possibly TRBD1 (6 bases). This CDR3 is 14 amino acids long. Trimming removed 1 base from V and 8 bases from J, with 12 bases in between. Germline CDR1 is SGDLS and CDR2 is YYNGEE. CDR3 sequence: CASSVQGQGEKLFF. Here the CDR3 DNA reads TGTGCCAGCAGCGTACAGGGGCAAGGCGAAAAACTGTTTTTT.

The chain links TRBV28 to TRBJ2-5; D is possibly TRBD2 (6 bases). Germline CDR1 MDHEN, CDR2 SYDVKM. V gave up 2 bases and J gave up 5 bases, with 12 bases separating them. CDR3 size: 14 residues. CDR3 coding DNA: TGTGCCAGCAGTTTACGGCGGGGAGTGGAGACCCAGTACTTC. Its protein is CASSLRRGVETQYF.

The genes are TRBV15 and TRBJ2-5; 7 bases are a match to TRBD1. This CDR3 is 15 amino acids long. V was pared by 3 bases and J by 2 bases, with 6 bases of the junction left unmatched. Germline V gene sequence: CDR1 LNHNV, CDR2 YYDKDF (reference sequence). For the CDR3, the DNA is TGTGCCACCAGCAGGCACACGGACAGGCAAGAGACCCAGTACTTC. This translates into CATSRHTDRQETQYF.

This clone was seen a handful of times. The V call is TRBV7-9, the J call TRBJ2-2; D may be TRBD2 (6 bases). This CDR3 region has 15 residues. Germline V gene sequence: CDR1 SEHNR, CDR2 FQNEAQ (reference sequence). Between the trimmed V and J ends, which lost 6 bases and 3 bases, there was a span of 14 bases. CDR3 in amino acids: CASRDRETYTGELFF. As DNA, the CDR3 is TGTGCCAGCAGGGACCGGGAGACCTACACCGGGGAGCTGTTTTTT. Variable domain in full (rest from reference TRBV7-9 and TRBJ2-2): DTGVSQNPRHKITKRGQNVTFRCDPISEHNRLYWYRQTLGQGPEFLTYFQNEAQLEKSRLLSDRFSAERPKGSFSTLEIQRTEQGDSAMYLCASRDRETYTGELFFGEGSRLTVL.